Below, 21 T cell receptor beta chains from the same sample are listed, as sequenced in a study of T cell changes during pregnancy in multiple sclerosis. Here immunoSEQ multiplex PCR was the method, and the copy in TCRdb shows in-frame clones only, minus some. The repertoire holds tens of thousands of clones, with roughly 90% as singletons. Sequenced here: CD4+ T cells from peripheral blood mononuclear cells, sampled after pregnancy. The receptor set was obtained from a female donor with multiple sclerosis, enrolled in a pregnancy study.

The CDR3 DNA reads as TGTGCCAGCAGCCGCCGGAGACAGAACTTAGTTGAAGCTTTCTTT. Its protein product is CASSRRRQNLVEAFF. J is TRBJ1-1 and V is TRBV21-1; the table's D call, TRBD1, was not checked against the DNA. TRBV21-1 is a pseudogene locus. The length of the CDR3 is 15 residues.

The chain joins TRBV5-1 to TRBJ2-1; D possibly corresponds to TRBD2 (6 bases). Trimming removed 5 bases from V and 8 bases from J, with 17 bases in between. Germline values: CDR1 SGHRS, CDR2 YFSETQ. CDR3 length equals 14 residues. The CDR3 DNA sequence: TGCGCCAGCAGTCCCGGGACTTCAGTCGATGAGCAGTTCTTC. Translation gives CASSPGTSVDEQFF.

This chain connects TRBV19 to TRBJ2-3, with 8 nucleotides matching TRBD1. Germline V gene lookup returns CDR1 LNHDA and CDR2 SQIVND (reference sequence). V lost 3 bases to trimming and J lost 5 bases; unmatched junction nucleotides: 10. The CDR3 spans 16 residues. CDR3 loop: CASSMGVGTGGDTQYF. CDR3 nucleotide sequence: TGTGCCAGTAGTATGGGGGTTGGGACAGGAGGAGATACGCAGTATTTT. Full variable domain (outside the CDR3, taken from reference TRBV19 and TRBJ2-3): DGGITQSPKYLFRKEGQNVTLSCEQNLNHDAMYWYRQDPGQGLRLIYYSQIVNDFQKGDIAEGYSVSREKKESFPLTVTSAQKNPTAFYLCASSMGVGTGGDTQYFGPGTRLTVL.

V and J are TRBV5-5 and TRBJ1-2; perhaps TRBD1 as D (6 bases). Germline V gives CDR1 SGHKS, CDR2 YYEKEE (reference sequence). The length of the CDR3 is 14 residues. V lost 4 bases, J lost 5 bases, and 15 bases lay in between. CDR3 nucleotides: TGTGCCAGCAGCATCGGACAGAGGTTATATGGCTACACCTTC. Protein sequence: CASSIGQRLYGYTF.

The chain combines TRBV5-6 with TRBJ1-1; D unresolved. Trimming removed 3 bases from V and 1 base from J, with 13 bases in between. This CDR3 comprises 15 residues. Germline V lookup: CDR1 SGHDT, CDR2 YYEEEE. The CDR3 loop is CASSSNLGWNTEAFF. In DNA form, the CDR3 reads TGTGCCAGCAGCTCAAATCTCGGGTGGAACACTGAAGCTTTCTTT.

This chain's CDR3 is CASSLLWGVQETQYF. CDR3 nucleotide sequence: TGTGCCAGCAGCTTACTTTGGGGGGTTCAAGAGACCCAGTACTTC. The chain carries TRBV7-2 and TRBJ2-5; a weak D match, TRBD2 (6 bases). From germline, CDR1 is SGHTA and CDR2 FQGNSA. This CDR3 is 15 amino acids long. Trimming left V 2 bases short and J 2 bases short, with 12 bases between.

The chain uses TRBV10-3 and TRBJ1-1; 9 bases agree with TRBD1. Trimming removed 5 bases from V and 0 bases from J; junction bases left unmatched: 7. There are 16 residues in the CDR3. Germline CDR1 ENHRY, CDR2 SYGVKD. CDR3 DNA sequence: TGTGCCATCAGTATACAGGGGGCCGGCGTGAACACTGAAGCTTTCTTT. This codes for CAISIQGAGVNTEAFF.

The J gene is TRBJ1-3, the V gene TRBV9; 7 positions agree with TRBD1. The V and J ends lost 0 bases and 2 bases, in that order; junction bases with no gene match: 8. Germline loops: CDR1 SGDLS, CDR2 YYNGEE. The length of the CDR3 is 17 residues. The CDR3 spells CASSVDGGQGAGNTIYF. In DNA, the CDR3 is TGTGCCAGCAGCGTAGATGGGGGGCAGGGGGCTGGAAACACCATATATTTT.

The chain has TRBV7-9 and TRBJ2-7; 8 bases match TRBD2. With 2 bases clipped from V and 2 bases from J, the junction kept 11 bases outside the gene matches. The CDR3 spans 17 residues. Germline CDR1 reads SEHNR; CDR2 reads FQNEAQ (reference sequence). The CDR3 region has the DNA TGTGCCAGCAGCTTAAGTCATGTAGCGGGGCTCACCTACGAGCAGTACTTC. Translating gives CASSLSHVAGLTYEQYF.

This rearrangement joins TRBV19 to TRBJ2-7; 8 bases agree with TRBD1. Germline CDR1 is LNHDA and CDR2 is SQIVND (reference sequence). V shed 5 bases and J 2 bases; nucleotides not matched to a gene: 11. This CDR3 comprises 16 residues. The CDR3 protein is CASSPFAGGGPYEQYF. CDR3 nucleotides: TGTGCCAGTAGTCCCTTCGCAGGGGGCGGCCCCTACGAGCAGTACTTC.

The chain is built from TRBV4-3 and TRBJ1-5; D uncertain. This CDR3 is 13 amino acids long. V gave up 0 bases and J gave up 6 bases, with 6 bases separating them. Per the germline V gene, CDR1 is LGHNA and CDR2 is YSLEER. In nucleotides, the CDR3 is TGCGCCAGCAGCCAAGACGGTCGTCAGCCCCAGCATTTT. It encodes CASSQDGRQPQHF.

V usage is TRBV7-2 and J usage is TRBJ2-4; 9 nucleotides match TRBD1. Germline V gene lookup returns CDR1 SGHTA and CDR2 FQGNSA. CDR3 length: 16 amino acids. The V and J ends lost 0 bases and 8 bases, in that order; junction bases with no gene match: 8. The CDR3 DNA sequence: TGTGCCAGCAGCTTAGCGACGGGACAGGGAGGACACATTCAGTACTTC. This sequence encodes CASSLATGQGGHIQYF.

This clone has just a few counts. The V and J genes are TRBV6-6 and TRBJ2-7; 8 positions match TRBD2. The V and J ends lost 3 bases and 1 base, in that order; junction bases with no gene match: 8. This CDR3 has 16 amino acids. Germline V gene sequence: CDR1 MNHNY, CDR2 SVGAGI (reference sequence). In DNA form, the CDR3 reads TGTGCCAGCAGTTATCAAACGGGGGGGCTTTCCTACGAGCAGTACTTC. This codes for CASSYQTGGLSYEQYF.

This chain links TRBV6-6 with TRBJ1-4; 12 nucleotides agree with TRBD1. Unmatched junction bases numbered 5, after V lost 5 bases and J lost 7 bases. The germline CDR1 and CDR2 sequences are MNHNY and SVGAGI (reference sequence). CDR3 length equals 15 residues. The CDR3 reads CASSNTGQGAEKLFF. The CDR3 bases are TGTGCCAGCAGTAACACGGGACAGGGGGCTGAAAAACTGTTTTTT.

The CDR3 loop reads CASSQSTDTQYF. DNA for the CDR3: TGTGCCAGTAGCCAAAGCACAGATACGCAGTATTTT. The chain joins TRBV19 to TRBJ2-3; no clear D. Germline assignment: CDR1 LNHDA and CDR2 SQIVND (reference sequence). The CDR3 loop spans 12 amino acids. The V and J ends lost 6 bases and 0 bases respectively, with 4 bases between them.

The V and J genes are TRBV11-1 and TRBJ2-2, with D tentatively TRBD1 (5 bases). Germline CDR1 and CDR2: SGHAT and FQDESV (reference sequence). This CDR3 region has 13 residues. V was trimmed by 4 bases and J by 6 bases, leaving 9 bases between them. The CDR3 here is CASSWAGSGELFF. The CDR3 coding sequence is TGTGCCAGCAGCTGGGCAGGGTCCGGGGAGCTGTTTTTT.

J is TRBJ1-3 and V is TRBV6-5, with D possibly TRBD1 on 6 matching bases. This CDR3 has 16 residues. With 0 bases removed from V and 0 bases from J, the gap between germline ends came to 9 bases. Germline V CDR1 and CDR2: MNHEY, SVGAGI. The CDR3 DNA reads TGTGCCAGCAGTTACTCCGGACAGTACTCTGGAAACACCATATATTTT. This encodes CASSYSGQYSGNTIYF.

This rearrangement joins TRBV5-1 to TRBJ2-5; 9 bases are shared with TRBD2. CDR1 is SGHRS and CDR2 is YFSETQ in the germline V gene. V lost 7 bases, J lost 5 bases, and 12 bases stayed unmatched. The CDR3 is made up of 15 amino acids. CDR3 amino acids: CASRNSGTSYETQYF. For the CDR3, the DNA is TGCGCCAGCCGAAACTCCGGGACTAGCTATGAGACCCAGTACTTC.

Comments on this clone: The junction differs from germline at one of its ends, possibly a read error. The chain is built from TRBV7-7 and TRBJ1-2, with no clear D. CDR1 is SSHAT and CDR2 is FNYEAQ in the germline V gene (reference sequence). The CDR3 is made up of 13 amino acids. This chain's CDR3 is CASSQIANYGYTF. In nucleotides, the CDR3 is TGTGCTAGCAGCCAAATAGCTAACTATGGCTACACCTTC.

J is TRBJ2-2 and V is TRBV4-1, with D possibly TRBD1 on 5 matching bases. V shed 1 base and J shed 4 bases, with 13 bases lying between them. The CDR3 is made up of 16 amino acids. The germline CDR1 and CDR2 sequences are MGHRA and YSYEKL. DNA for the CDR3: TGCGCCAGCAGCCAAGCCCTGACAGTTTTCACCGGGGAGCTGTTTTTT. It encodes CASSQALTVFTGELFF.

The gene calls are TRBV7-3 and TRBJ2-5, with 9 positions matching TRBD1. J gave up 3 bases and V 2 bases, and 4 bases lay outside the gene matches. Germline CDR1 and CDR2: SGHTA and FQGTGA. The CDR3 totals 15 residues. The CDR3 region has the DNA TGTGCCAGCAGCTTAGGGGACAGGGCAGAAGAGACCCAGTACTTC. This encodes CASSLGDRAEETQYF.